This T cell receptor (beta chain) was captured by sequencing in a study of CD8+ T cells in alopecia areata. Trimming cost V 3 bases and J 1 base; bases outside gene matches: 3. Germline loops: CDR1 GTSNPN, CDR2 SVGIG (reference sequence). The CDR3 consists of 14 residues. After isolation, RNA underwent reverse transcription to generate cDNA as the sequencing template. Assay used: immunoSEQ multiplex PCR; TCRdb lists only in-frame clones, some missing. Counted here are some 180,000 clones, over 55% occurring once; the ten biggest clones make up 1.7%. The clonotype comes from a human donor with alopecia areata. This chain joins TRBV30 and TRBJ2-5; 9 nucleotides match TRBD2. Sequencing was performed on CD4+ T cells sorted from blood, taken at week 0. The CDR3 protein is CAWRPGLAQETQYF. The CDR3 nucleotides are TGTGCCTGGAGACCGGGACTAGCCCAAGAGACCCAGTACTTC.